This is a list of T cell receptor beta chains from one sample in a study of cytomegalovirus exposure and HLA in healthy donors. Method: immunoSEQ multiplex PCR; TCRdb's copy keeps in-frame clones and lacks some. The sample consists of 100,000 to 150,000 clones, about 84% of them appearing once. Sequencing was done on a sample of PBMCs. These receptors were taken from a man between 40 and 49 years old in good health and CMV-seronegative. Both conserved end residues are part of each CDR3. A D gene is named only where the DNA matches it firmly. Not every row has a clone size; where given, it reads once, few, many or a size class.

TRBJ2-1,TRBD2,.,TRBV9,CASSPGGGPYNEQFF,TGTGCCAGCAGCCCCGGGGGGGGACCCTACAATGAGCAGTTCTTC
TRBJ1-1,.,.,TRBV27,CASSLSSGDTEAFF,TGTGCCAGCAGTTTATCCAGCGGGGACACTGAAGCTTTCTTT
TRBJ2-2,TRBD2,once,TRBV7-8,CASRPPLRSGGARGELFF,TGTGCCAGCAGGCCCCCTCTGAGAAGCGGGGGGGCCCGCGGGGAGCTGTTTTTT
TRBJ2-3,.,.,TRBV6-5,CASGRAGNTDTQYF,TGTGCCAGCGGAAGGGCAGGGAACACAGATACGCAGTATTTT
TRBJ2-1,TRBD2,.,TRBV11-3,CASSFLAGVYNEQFF,TGTGCCAGCAGCTTCTTAGCGGGGGTCTACAATGAGCAGTTCTTC
TRBJ2-3,.,.,TRBV19,CASSIAGLGTDTQYF,TGTGCCAGTAGTATTGCCGGACTCGGGACAGATACGCAGTATTTT
TRBJ2-3,TRBD1,once,TRBV29-1,CSVLVGTGTDTQYF,TGCAGCGTTTTGGTTGGGACAGGGACAGATACGCAGTATTTT
TRBJ2-1,.,few,TRBV28,CASSRSGVSYNEQFF,TGTGCCAGCAGCCGTTCCGGGGTCTCCTACAATGAGCAGTTCTTC
TRBJ1-2,TRBD1,.,TRBV5-5,CASMGQAANYGYTF,TGTGCCAGCATGGGACAGGCCGCTAACTATGGCTACACCTTC
TRBJ1-4,TRBD1,.,TRBV5-4,CASSWDSPDEKLFF,TGTGCCAGCAGCTGGGACAGCCCGGATGAAAAACTGTTTTTT
TRBJ1-2,TRBD1,.,TRBV29-1,CSVDTANRGGFYGYTF,TGCAGCGTTGATACGGCGAACAGGGGTGGGTTCTATGGCTACACCTTC
TRBJ2-3,.,.,TRBV7-9,CASSFNWGREIADTQYF,TGTGCCAGCAGTTTTAATTGGGGCAGGGAAATCGCAGATACGCAGTATTTT
TRBJ2-7,.,.,TRBV15,CATALGAQGTYEQYF,TGTGCCACCGCCCTAGGAGCGCAAGGCACCTACGAGCAGTACTTC
TRBJ2-2,.,.,TRBV11-3,CASSLDGGSNTGELFF,TGTGCCAGCAGCCTAGACGGGGGTTCGAACACCGGGGAGCTGTTTTTT
TRBJ1-4,.,.,TRBV28,CASGPVSPSATNEKLFF,TGTGCCAGCGGGCCAGTCTCCCCATCTGCAACTAATGAAAAACTGTTTTTT
TRBJ2-7,.,.,TRBV19,CASSQQGWTYEQYF,TGTGCCAGTAGCCAACAGGGTTGGACTTACGAGCAGTACTTC
TRBJ2-6,.,few,TRBV5-4,CASSLVESGANVLTF,TGTGCCAGCAGCTTGGTGGAGTCTGGGGCCAACGTCCTGACTTTC
TRBJ2-7,.,.,TRBV11-2,CASSLLAAQRGPYEQYF,TGTGCCAGCAGCTTACTGGCAGCCCAGCGAGGCCCCTACGAGCAGTACTTC
TRBJ1-4,.,.,TRBV27,CASSLGWGIGDEKLFF,TGTGCCAGCAGTTTAGGTTGGGGTATCGGGGATGAAAAACTGTTTTTT
TRBJ1-1,TRBD1,.,TRBV6-5,CASRAGTGNTEAFF,TGTGCCAGCAGAGCCGGGACAGGGAACACTGAAGCTTTCTTT
TRBJ2-7,TRBD1,.,TRBV27,CASSLGQGLYEQYF,TGTGCCAGCAGTTTGGGACAGGGACTCTACGAGCAGTACTTC
TRBJ1-6,.,once,TRBV7-9,CASSLGPGPPLHF,TGTGCCAGCAGCTTAGGACCAGGGCCACCCCTCCACTTT
TRBJ1-4,.,.,TRBV28,CASSPHATNEKLFF,TGTGCCAGCAGTCCACATGCAACTAATGAAAAACTGTTTTTT
TRBJ2-1,.,.,TRBV25-1,CASSAPGAPRGNEQFF,TGTGCCAGCAGTGCCCCGGGAGCGCCCAGAGGCAATGAGCAGTTCTTC
TRBJ2-7,TRBD1,once,TRBV6-1,CASSRTRDSPYEQYF,TGTGCCAGCAGTCGGACAAGGGACAGCCCCTACGAGCAGTACTTC
TRBJ1-3,.,.,TRBV7-2,CASSSGGAGNTIYF,TGTGCCAGCAGCTCGGGAGGGGCTGGAAACACCATATATTTT
TRBJ1-2,.,.,TRBV12-5,CASATRGGTEGTLSGYTF,TGTGCTAGTGCAACTAGGGGGGGGACGGAGGGGACTCTTTCTGGCTACACCTTC
TRBJ2-7,TRBD1,.,TRBV6-5,CASTKMGQGVGQYF,TGTGCCAGCACCAAAATGGGACAGGGGGTAGGGCAGTACTTC
TRBJ2-2,.,.,TRBV2,CASGAGSPNTGELFF,TGTGCCAGCGGGGCAGGATCCCCTAACACCGGGGAGCTGTTTTTT
TRBJ1-1,TRBD1,.,TRBV19,CASSTDRGTDTEAFF,TGTGCCAGTAGTACAGACAGGGGGACGGACACTGAAGCTTTCTTT
TRBJ1-2,.,once,TRBV6-5,CASRPRGNYGYTF,TGTGCCAGCAGGCCCAGGGGTAACTATGGCTACACCTTC
TRBJ1-1,.,.,TRBV2,CASSGNRVFRAQGNTEAFF,TGTGCCAGCAGTGGGAACAGGGTTTTCCGGGCGCAGGGGAACACTGAAGCTTTCTTT
TRBJ1-2,.,.,TRBV5-6,CASSLIGGNYGYTF,TGTGCCAGCAGCTTGATAGGGGGTAACTATGGCTACACCTTC
TRBJ1-1,.,.,TRBV4-3,CASSQRVQGPEAFF,TGCGCCAGCAGCCAAAGAGTGCAGGGCCCCGAAGCTTTCTTT
TRBJ1-5,.,.,TRBV30,CAWTRGYQPQHF,TGTGCCTGGACTAGGGGTTATCAGCCCCAGCATTTT
TRBJ1-1,.,.,TRBV7-6,CASSPQVPTMNTEAFF,TGTGCCAGCAGCCCGCAGGTTCCGACTATGAACACTGAAGCTTTCTTT
TRBJ2-3,TRBD2,.,TRBV29-1,CSVVPSGGPTDTQYF,TGCAGCGTGGTCCCTAGCGGGGGGCCCACAGATACGCAGTATTTT
TRBJ2-1,TRBD1,few,TRBV4-3,CASSQDAGGYLNEQFF,TGCGCCAGCAGCCAAGACGCAGGGGGCTATCTCAATGAGCAGTTCTTC
TRBJ2-7,TRBD1,.,TRBV7-3,CASSLGQGRNEQYF,TGTGCCAGCAGCCTAGGACAGGGTCGTAACGAGCAGTACTTC
TRBJ1-6,.,.,TRBV6-5,CASSSELYNSPLHF,TGTGCCAGCAGTTCGGAGCTATATAATTCACCCCTCCACTTT
TRBJ1-2,.,few,TRBV27,CASSLSQGRMRDGYTF,TGTGCCAGCAGTTTATCGCAGGGGCGGATGAGGGATGGCTACACCTTC
TRBJ1-4,.,once,TRBV19,CASSSSNRDNEKLFF,TGTGCCAGTAGTTCCAGTAACAGGGATAATGAAAAACTGTTTTTT
TRBJ1-6,.,few,TRBV5-1,CASSKIQGGGSPLHF,TGCGCCAGCAGCAAAATACAGGGCGGGGGATCACCCCTCCACTTT
TRBJ2-2,.,.,TRBV5-8,CASSKNGGPGELFF,TGTGCCAGCAGCAAGAACGGGGGGCCCGGGGAGCTGTTTTTT
TRBJ2-3,TRBD2,.,TRBV7-6,CASSLAASGGTDTQYF,TGTGCCAGCAGCTTAGCGGCCAGCGGGGGGACAGATACGCAGTATTTT
TRBJ2-6,.,.,TRBV6-1,CASSDRALTGANVLTF,TGTGCCAGCAGTGATCGAGCCCTTACTGGGGCCAACGTCCTGACTTTC
TRBJ2-5,.,.,TRBV12-2,CASRFIAGGHNKTQYF,TGTGCAAGTCGCTTCATAGCGGGGGGGCATAACAAGACCCAGTACTTC